The 12 T cell receptor beta chains below come from one sample, sequenced in a study of blood T cell repertoires in COVID-19. Repertoires were generated with immunoSEQ multiplex PCR, while TCRdb's copy carries only in-frame clones and drops some. The sample yields a few hundred thousand clones, around 84% seen once. The sequenced sample consisted of peripheral blood. The origin of the receptors is a woman between 18 and 30 years old with acute or convalescent COVID-19.

V is TRBV7-8 and J is TRBJ2-3; 11 bases fit TRBD2. This CDR3 has 19 residues. Germline CDR1 and CDR2: SGHVS and FQNEAQ. V lost 7 bases to trimming and J lost 0 bases; unmatched junction nucleotides: 15. The CDR3 spells CASIQGRRTSGSSTDTQYF. The CDR3 region has the DNA TGTGCCAGCATACAGGGGCGCAGGACTAGCGGGTCTAGCACAGATACGCAGTATTTT.

The chain recombines TRBV28 with TRBJ2-7, with TRBD2 matching 10 bases. J gave up 5 bases and V 5 bases, and 6 bases lay outside the gene matches. The CDR3 is 14 amino acids. Looked up from germline, CDR1 is MDHEN and CDR2 is SYDVKM. The CDR3 DNA follows: TGTGCCAGCAGTCCACAGCGGGGGGGGGACGAGCAGTACTTC. Its translation is CASSPQRGGDEQYF.

Comments on this clone: This sample also contains other DNA sequences that code for the same CDR3. The CDR3 DNA reads as TGTGCCAGCAGCTTAGCTTACACTGAAGCTTTCTTT. Its protein product is CASSLAYTEAFF. This chain joins TRBV11-2 and TRBJ1-1; D ambiguous. Trimming removed 1 base at V and 3 bases at J, with 3 bases between. Germline loops: CDR1 SGHAT, CDR2 FQNNGV. The CDR3 sequence is 12 residues long.

V and J are TRBV15 and TRBJ2-7; 7 nucleotides line up with TRBD1. V lost 0 bases, J lost 2 bases, and 4 bases stayed unmatched. The CDR3 contains 15 residues. Germline V gene sequence: CDR1 LNHNV, CDR2 YYDKDF (reference sequence). The DNA for the CDR3 is TGTGCCACCAGCAGAGATGTTCAGGGGGCCTACGAGCAGTACTTC. This translates into CATSRDVQGAYEQYF.

The V and J genes are TRBV7-2 and TRBJ2-7; 11 positions agree with TRBD2. Germline V gene lookup returns CDR1 SGHTA and CDR2 FQGNSA. V lost 4 bases, J lost 2 bases, and 7 bases stayed unmatched. CDR3 size: 16 residues. As DNA, the CDR3 is TGTGCCAGCAGCTCACCTCTAGCGGGGGGAACCTACGAGCAGTACTTC. Translated, it gives CASSSPLAGGTYEQYF.

V usage is TRBV9 and J usage is TRBJ2-3, with 11 positions matching TRBD1. After removal of 3 bases from V and 3 bases from J, the junction contained 3 bases not matched to a gene. Per germline, CDR1 SGDLS and CDR2 YYNGEE. CDR3 length: 15 amino acids. CDR3 sequence: CASSDGTGGTDTQYF. As DNA, the CDR3 is TGTGCCAGCAGCGACGGGACAGGGGGAACAGATACGCAGTATTTT.

This chain uses TRBV7-8 with TRBJ1-1; 9 bases align to TRBD1. The CDR3 totals 15 residues. After removal of 5 bases from V and 4 bases from J, the junction contained 8 bases not matched to a gene. Germline loops: CDR1 SGHVS, CDR2 FQNEAQ. This chain's CDR3 is CASSRGTGRGTEAFF. CDR3 nucleotides: TGTGCCAGCAGCCGAGGGACAGGGCGGGGCACTGAAGCTTTCTTT.

This clone was recorded only once. The rearrangement links TRBV27 to TRBJ1-1; TRBD1 matches at 7 bases. CDR1 is MNHEY, CDR2 SMNVEV, per germline (reference sequence). With V trimmed by 5 bases and J by 0 bases, 15 bases remained unmatched. There are 18 residues in the CDR3. The CDR3, as DNA: TGTGCCAGCAGTCTCTTCCCTCCACAGGGGACAATGAACACTGAAGCTTTCTTT. Residues: CASSLFPPQGTMNTEAFF.

For the CDR3, the DNA is TGCGCCAGCAGCTTGGCCTTGGACAGCCTCACAGATACGCAGTATTTT. It is translated as CASSLALDSLTDTQYF. This chain links TRBV5-1 with TRBJ2-3; a weak D match, TRBD1 (6 bases). The V gene's germline CDR1 is SGHRS and CDR2 YFSETQ. There are 16 residues in the CDR3. V was shortened by 0 bases and J by 2 bases, with 13 bases between the two germline ends.

The J gene is TRBJ1-1, the V gene TRBV14; 7 bases line up with TRBD1. V gave up 2 bases and J gave up 4 bases; unmatched junction bases: 13. CDR1 and CDR2 from the germline V gene are SGHDN and FVKESK. CDR3 length: 17 residues. CDR3 in DNA: TGTGCCAGCAGCCAAAGGTGGCGAACAGGGGAAGCCACTGAAGCTTTCTTT. Its translation: CASSQRWRTGEATEAFF.

This chain links TRBV5-5 with TRBJ1-3; a weak D match, TRBD1 (6 bases). Between the trimmed V and J ends, which lost 4 bases and 1 base, there was a span of 9 bases. Germline V lookup: CDR1 SGHKS, CDR2 YYEKEE (reference sequence). CDR3 length equals 14 residues. The CDR3 region has the DNA TGTGCCAGCAGCCTCACAGGGTCTGGAAACACCATATATTTT. Its translation is CASSLTGSGNTIYF. Full variable domain (missing parts from reference TRBV5-5 and TRBJ1-3): DAGVTQSPTHLIKTRGQQVTLRCSPISGHKSVSWYQQVLGQGPQFIFQYYEKEERGRGNFPDRFSARQFPNYSSELNVNALLLGDSALYLCASSLTGSGNTIYFGEGSWLTVV.

The DNA for the CDR3 is TGTGCCAGCAGCGCATTACAGGGTTCGTTCCGTGAAAAACTGTTTTTT. Translation gives CASSALQGSFREKLFF. The chain employs TRBV7-6 and TRBJ1-4; the D gene is possibly TRBD1 (6 bases). Trimming took off 5 bases at V and 7 bases at J, with 20 bases between the two ends. The V gene's germline CDR1 is SGHVS and CDR2 FNYEAQ. The CDR3 extends over 16 amino acids.